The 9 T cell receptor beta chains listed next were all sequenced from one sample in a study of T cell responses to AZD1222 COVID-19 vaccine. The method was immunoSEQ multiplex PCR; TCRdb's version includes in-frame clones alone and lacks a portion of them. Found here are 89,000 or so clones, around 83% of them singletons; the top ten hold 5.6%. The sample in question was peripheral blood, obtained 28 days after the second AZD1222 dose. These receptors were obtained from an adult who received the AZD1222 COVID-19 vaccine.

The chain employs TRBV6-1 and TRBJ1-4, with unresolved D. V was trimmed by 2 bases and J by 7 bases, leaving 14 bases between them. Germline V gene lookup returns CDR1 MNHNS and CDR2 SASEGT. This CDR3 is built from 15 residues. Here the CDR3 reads CASSEMRSWGEKLFF. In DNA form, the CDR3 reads TGTGCCAGCAGTGAAATGCGGTCTTGGGGTGAAAAACTGTTTTTT.

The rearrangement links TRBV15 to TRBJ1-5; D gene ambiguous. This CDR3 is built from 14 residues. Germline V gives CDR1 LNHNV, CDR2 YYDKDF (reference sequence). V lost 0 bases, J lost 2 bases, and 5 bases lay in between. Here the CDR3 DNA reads TGTGCCACCAGCAGAGAACTTGGCAATCAGCCCCAGCATTTT. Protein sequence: CATSRELGNQPQHF.

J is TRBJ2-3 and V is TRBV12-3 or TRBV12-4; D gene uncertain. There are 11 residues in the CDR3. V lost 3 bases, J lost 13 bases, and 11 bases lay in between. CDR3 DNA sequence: TGTGCCAGCAGTTTGGAGACAAAGGAGTATTTT. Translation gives CASSLETKEYF.

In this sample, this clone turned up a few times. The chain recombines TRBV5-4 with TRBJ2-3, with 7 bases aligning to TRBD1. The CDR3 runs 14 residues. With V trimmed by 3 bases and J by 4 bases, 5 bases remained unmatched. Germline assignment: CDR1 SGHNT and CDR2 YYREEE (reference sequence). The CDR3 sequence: CASSSRQGPDTQYF. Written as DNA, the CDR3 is TGTGCCAGCAGCTCCAGACAGGGACCAGATACGCAGTATTTT. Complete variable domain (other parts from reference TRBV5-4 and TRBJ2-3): ETGVTQSPTHLIKTRGQQVTLRCSSQSGHNTVSWYQQALGQGPQFIFQYYREEENGRGNFPPRFSGLQFPNYSSELNVNALELDDSALYLCASSSRQGPDTQYFGPGTRLTVL.

Written as DNA, the CDR3 is TGCGCCAGCCGCGGCACAGTGAACACTGAAGCTTTCTTT. Protein: CASRGTVNTEAFF. The chain links TRBV10-2 to TRBJ1-1; no reliable D call. This CDR3 region has 13 residues. The V gene's germline CDR1 is WSHSY and CDR2 SAAADI. V lost 8 bases and J 0 bases, leaving 10 bases between the germline ends.

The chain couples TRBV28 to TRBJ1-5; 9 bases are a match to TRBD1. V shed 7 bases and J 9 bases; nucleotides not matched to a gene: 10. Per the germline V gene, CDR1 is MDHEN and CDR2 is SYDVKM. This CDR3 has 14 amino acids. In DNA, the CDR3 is TGTGCCAGCATCACCACAGGGGGCCTAGGGCCCCAGCATTTT. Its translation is CASITTGGLGPQHF.

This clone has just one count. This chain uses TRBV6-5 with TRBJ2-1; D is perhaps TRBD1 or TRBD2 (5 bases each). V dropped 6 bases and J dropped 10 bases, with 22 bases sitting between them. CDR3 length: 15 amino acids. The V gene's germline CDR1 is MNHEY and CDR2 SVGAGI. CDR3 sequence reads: CASRRGQGAEWEQFF. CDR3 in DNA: TGTGCCAGCAGAAGAGGGCAGGGTGCGGAATGGGAGCAGTTCTTC.

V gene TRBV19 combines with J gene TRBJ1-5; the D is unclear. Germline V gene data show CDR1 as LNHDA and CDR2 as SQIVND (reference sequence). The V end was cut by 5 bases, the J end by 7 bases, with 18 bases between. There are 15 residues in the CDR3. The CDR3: CASSFELGSGQPQHF. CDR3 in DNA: TGTGCCAGTAGTTTTGAACTGGGTTCGGGACAGCCCCAGCATTTT.

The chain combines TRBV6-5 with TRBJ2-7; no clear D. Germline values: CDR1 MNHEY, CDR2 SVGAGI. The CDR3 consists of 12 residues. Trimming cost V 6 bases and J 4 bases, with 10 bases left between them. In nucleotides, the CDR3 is TGTGCCAGCAGGAACATAGGTTACGAGCAGTACTTC. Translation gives CASRNIGYEQYF.